This T cell receptor (beta chain) was observed in a study of T-cell memory formation after mild COVID-19. Germline loops: CDR1 MDHEN, CDR2 SYDVKM. The CDR3 loop spans 15 amino acids. V lost 6 bases, J lost 5 bases, and 16 bases lay in between. One entry per CDR3 protein results from TCRdb running MiXCR on the 5' RACE reads. The data hold 90,000 to 120,000 distinct CDR3 sequences, with approximately 15% observed a single time. The sequence derives from a man between 18 and 35 years old who had mild COVID-19 (a few samples of this study predate the infection). Cell type and time point are not known. V gene TRBV28 combines with J gene TRBJ2-2; a weak D match, TRBD2 (6 bases). Sequenced sample: PBMCs or a T cell subset sorted from them (not recorded which). CDR3 in DNA: TGTGCCAGCAGCGACGGGACTGCTGAGACCGGGGAGCTGTTTTTT. This encodes CASSDGTAETGELFF.